Listed here are 21 T cell receptor beta chains from one sample, sequenced in a study of long-term antiretroviral therapy in people with HIV (dated by TCRdb to 2022 to 2024). Sequencing of the TRB variable region was done with the immunoSEQ hsTCRB v3.0 assay at survey level resolution. What TCRdb holds here is the immuneACCESS table cut down to in-frame rearrangements. Part of the clones is not present; checked against another copy, under half of the missing clones reflect an unresolved V gene, and the others are unexplained. The sample has about 27,000 clones on record, roughly four fifths of them singletons. Of the sample, around 10% falls within the top ten clones. This specimen consisted of unsorted PBMCs, obtained 0.8 years before starting antiretroviral therapy. All receptors derive from a man younger than 35 with HIV.

The chain uses TRBV5-5 and TRBJ2-1, with 10 bases matching TRBD2. V shed 6 bases and J 0 bases; nucleotides not matched to a gene: 12. CDR1 is SGHKS, CDR2 YYEKEE, per germline (reference sequence). The CDR3 has 18 amino acids. The CDR3 sequence is CASIFGLAVRSSYNEQFF. The CDR3 DNA is TGTGCCAGCATCTTCGGACTAGCGGTTAGGAGCTCCTACAATGAGCAGTTCTTC.

V and J are TRBV9 and TRBJ1-1, with 7 bases aligning to TRBD1. CDR3 length: 13 residues. Per germline, CDR1 SGDLS and CDR2 YYNGEE. J was trimmed by 3 bases and V by 4 bases; bases with no gene match: 3. This CDR3 reads CASSIQGYTEAFF. The DNA of the CDR3 is TGTGCCAGCAGCATACAGGGGTACACTGAAGCTTTCTTT.

J is TRBJ1-1 and V is TRBV7-9; D perhaps matches TRBD1 (5 bases). V dropped 0 bases and J dropped 6 bases, with 14 bases sitting between them. CDR1 is SEHNR, CDR2 FQNEAQ, per germline (reference sequence). CDR3 length: 15 residues. CDR3 bases: TGTGCCAGCAGCTTAGCGGGGGAGTATAGACCTGAAGCTTTCTTT. This sequence encodes CASSLAGEYRPEAFF.

The chain has TRBV4-2 and TRBJ1-2; weak D call: TRBD1 (5 bases). This CDR3 region has 10 residues. V dropped 8 bases and J dropped 5 bases, with 6 bases sitting between them. Germline V lookup: CDR1 LGHNA, CDR2 YNFKEQ. The CDR3 loop reads CASGTYGYTF. Written as DNA, the CDR3 is TGTGCCAGCGGGACTTATGGCTACACCTTC.

V and J are TRBV27 and TRBJ2-7; the D gene is possibly TRBD2 (6 bases). CDR3 length: 14 amino acids. Germline CDR1 MNHEY, CDR2 SMNVEV (reference sequence). The V and J ends lost 5 bases and 0 bases respectively, with 11 bases between them. CDR3 loop: CASSPDGSSYEQYF. CDR3 nucleotide sequence: TGTGCCAGCAGTCCGGACGGGAGCTCCTACGAGCAGTACTTC.

The chain recombines TRBV4-2 with TRBJ2-1, with D perhaps TRBD2 (6 bases). Germline V gives CDR1 LGHNA, CDR2 YNFKEQ. The CDR3 is 16 amino acids. V lost 2 bases and J 4 bases, leaving 15 bases between the germline ends. CDR3: CASSQNDVGTYNEQFF. For the CDR3, the DNA is TGTGCCAGCAGCCAAAATGACGTTGGGACTTACAATGAGCAGTTCTTC.

This sequence joins TRBV5-5 and TRBJ1-4, with TRBD1 matching over 9 bases. This CDR3 comprises 14 residues. Looked up from germline, CDR1 is SGHKS and CDR2 is YYEKEE (reference sequence). V was clipped by 3 bases and J by 8 bases; unmatched bases: 5. The DNA of the CDR3 is TGTGCCAGCAGCTGGACAGGGGTAAACGAAAAACTGTTTTTT. Its protein product is CASSWTGVNEKLFF.

V and J are TRBV2 and TRBJ2-3; 7 positions match TRBD2. The CDR3 totals 14 residues. Germline V gives CDR1 SNHLY, CDR2 FYNNEI. V was pared by 6 bases and J by 2 bases, with 5 bases of the junction left unmatched. CDR3 loop: CASSGRGSTDTQYF. CDR3 DNA sequence: TGTGCCAGCAGCGGGCGGGGGTCCACAGATACGCAGTATTTT.

The gene calls are TRBV5-1 and TRBJ2-5; TRBD2 aligns across 15 bases. Germline V gene sequence: CDR1 SGHRS, CDR2 YFSETQ. The CDR3 is 19 residues long. The V segment lost 1 base and the J segment 2 bases; nucleotides outside the gene matches: 9. The DNA for the CDR3 is TGCGCCAGCAGCTTGTCCTCCGGGACTAGCGGGGGGCTACAAGAGACCCAGTACTTC. The encoded protein is CASSLSSGTSGGLQETQYF.

The chain recombines TRBV5-1 with TRBJ1-1; D gene uncertain. The germline V and J ends were trimmed by 5 bases and 7 bases, with 12 bases remaining between them. The germline V gene has CDR1 SGHRS and CDR2 YFSETQ. This CDR3 has 12 amino acids. Here the CDR3 reads CASRQRTDEAFF. CDR3 bases: TGCGCCAGCAGACAGCGAACTGATGAAGCTTTCTTT.

This chain links TRBV2 with TRBJ2-7; TRBD2 matches at 9 bases. Germline assignment: CDR1 SNHLY and CDR2 FYNNEI. The CDR3 extends over 16 amino acids. Trimming at V came to 8 bases and at J to 2 bases, leaving 13 bases not matched to a gene. The CDR3 reads CASCPAGGEVPYEQYF. The CDR3 nucleotides are TGTGCCAGCTGTCCAGCGGGGGGAGAGGTCCCCTACGAGCAGTACTTC.

This clone is a singleton in its sample. The V and J genes are TRBV28 and TRBJ2-7; 9 bases match TRBD2. From germline, CDR1 is MDHEN and CDR2 SYDVKM. Losses at the gene ends were 6 bases for V and 2 bases for J; bases not matched to a gene: 17. The CDR3 spans 18 residues. The CDR3 sequence is CASSFLTAPREGAYEQYF. Here the CDR3 DNA reads TGTGCCAGCAGCTTCCTTACCGCCCCGCGGGAGGGGGCCTACGAGCAGTACTTC.

The chain recombines TRBV15 with TRBJ2-1; a weak D match, TRBD2 (6 bases). The V gene's germline CDR1 is LNHNV and CDR2 YYDKDF (reference sequence). This CDR3 contains 14 residues. Trimming took off 5 bases at V and 4 bases at J, with 12 bases between the two ends. The CDR3 DNA is TGTGCCACCAGCCCCCGGAGGGTTTACAATGAGCAGTTCTTC. It yields the protein CATSPRRVYNEQFF.

V usage is TRBV7-9 and J usage is TRBJ2-2; D may match TRBD1 or TRBD2 (5 bases each). The germline gives CDR1 SEHNR, CDR2 FQNEAQ (reference sequence). CDR3 length: 18 residues. V lost 5 bases and J 6 bases, leaving 25 bases between the germline ends. In DNA, the CDR3 is TGTGCCAGCAGCCCGACCCCGGGACGGGACCTGGGGGCCGGGGAGCTGTTTTTT. It encodes CASSPTPGRDLGAGELFF.

This chain joins TRBV7-9 and TRBJ2-7, with D uncertain. The V and J ends lost 5 bases and 2 bases respectively, with 7 bases between them. Looked up from germline, CDR1 is SEHNR and CDR2 is FQNEAQ (reference sequence). The CDR3 consists of 12 residues. CDR3 bases: TGTGCCAGCAGCAAGGGAACCTACGAGCAGTACTTC. Amino acids: CASSKGTYEQYF.

The chain uses TRBV28 and TRBJ2-7, with D possibly being TRBD2 (7 bases). V was shortened by 5 bases and J by 1 base, with 18 bases between the two germline ends. CDR3 size: 16 residues. Germline loops: CDR1 MDHEN, CDR2 SYDVKM. The CDR3 sequence is CASSPGGRIHSYEQYF. The CDR3 DNA sequence: TGTGCCAGCAGTCCGGGGGGCAGAATACATTCCTACGAGCAGTACTTC.

This rearrangement joins TRBV5-4 to TRBJ2-1, with a tentative D call TRBD2 (6 bases). V lost 1 base and J lost 8, with 13 bases in between. Per germline, CDR1 SGHNT and CDR2 YYREEE (reference sequence). The CDR3 consists of 14 residues. Here the CDR3 DNA reads TGTGCCAGCAGCTTGAAGGGACTCGGGTATGAGCAGTTCTTC. This sequence encodes CASSLKGLGYEQFF.

This clone was recorded a few times. The chain carries TRBV27 and TRBJ1-2; 10 bases match TRBD1. The CDR3 extends over 14 amino acids. Germline V gene data show CDR1 as MNHEY and CDR2 as SMNVEV (reference sequence). V lost 5 bases, J lost 8 bases, and 8 bases stayed unmatched. CDR3: CASSPRTGGYGYTF. CDR3 coding DNA: TGTGCCAGCAGTCCCCGGACAGGGGGTTACGGCTACACCTTC.

The chain combines TRBV18 with TRBJ1-5; D is unresolved. The CDR3 loop spans 15 amino acids. Trimming took off 3 bases at V and 4 bases at J, with 13 bases between the two ends. Germline V lookup: CDR1 KGHSH, CDR2 LQKENI. The CDR3 loop reads CASSPREDRNQPQHF. The CDR3 DNA follows: TGTGCCAGCTCACCGCGAGAAGACCGGAATCAGCCCCAGCATTTT.

This rearrangement joins TRBV30 to TRBJ2-5; the D call may be TRBD1 or TRBD2 (5 bases each). The DNA end favors TRBJ2-7, so the J call may be wrong. The V gene's germline CDR1 is GTSNPN and CDR2 SVGIG (reference sequence). The length of the CDR3 is 13 residues. The CDR3 sequence is CAWTGTSSYEQYF. The CDR3 DNA sequence: TGTGCCTGGACAGGGACGAGCTCCTACGAGCAGTACTTC.

The genes are TRBV7-8 and TRBJ2-1, with 11 bases that match TRBD2. The J segment lost 6 bases and the V segment lost 0 bases, leaving 13 bases of the junction unmatched. Germline values: CDR1 SGHVS, CDR2 FQNEAQ. This CDR3 has 19 amino acids. CDR3 nucleotides: TGTGCCAGCAGCTTAGCGGGGACTAGCGGAGAGGGGGAGGGCAATGAGCAGTTCTTC. Its translation: CASSLAGTSGEGEGNEQFF.